These T cell receptor beta chains were read from a single sample in a study of TIL therapy for anti-PD-1-resistant metastatic lung cancer. TCRdb's table, derived via immunoSEQ multiplex PCR, lists solely in-frame clones and lacks some. The sample has around 16,000 clones, approximately 74% seen once; the top ten hold about 35%. The source material was blood, sampled at baseline. All receptors come from a person aged 25 to 85 with non-small cell lung cancer. Each CDR3 is given with its conserved first and last residue. D genes are given only for firm matches. Where a row states a size, it is once, few, many or the class of an expanded clone; other rows omit it.

TRBV7-2	TRBJ2-7	.	.	TGTGCCAGCAGCTTAGGACTCAGGAGCTCCTACGAGCAGTACTTC	CASSLGLRSSYEQYF
TRBV7-2	TRBJ1-4	.	.	TGTGCCAGCAGCCTCGTGGGGGGCCAACATGAAAAACTGTTTTTT	CASSLVGGQHEKLFF
TRBV19	TRBJ2-7	.	TRBD1	TGTGCCAGTAGTGCGGGACAGGGAAGAGGTGGCTACGAGCAGTACTTC	CASSAGQGRGGYEQYF
TRBV7-9	TRBJ2-2	.	TRBD2	TGTGCCCGAAACGCGGGGGGGAACACCGGGGAGCTGTTTTTT	CARNAGGNTGELFF
TRBV19	TRBJ2-6	.	.	TGTGCCAGTATCGACTCTGGGGCCAACGTCCTGACTTTC	CASIDSGANVLTF
TRBV13	TRBJ2-3	few	TRBD1	TGTGCCAGCAGCCAACGGACAGGGACAGATACGCAGTATTTT	CASSQRTGTDTQYF
TRBV9	TRBJ1-1	.	.	TGTGCCAGCAGCGCTGATTGGAGCACTGAAGCTTTCTTT	CASSADWSTEAFF
TRBV5-1	TRBJ1-1	.	.	TGCGCCAGCAGCTCGGGAGGCGGTAGCACTGAAGCTTTCTTT	CASSSGGGSTEAFF
TRBV6-5	TRBJ2-1	.	.	TGTGCCAGCACCAGAACCCCTAACAATGAGCAGTTCTTC	CASTRTPNNEQFF
TRBV2	TRBJ1-4	.	.	TGTGCCAGCAGACCCCCAGAGGGTATAAGTGAAAAACTGTTTTTT	CASRPPEGISEKLFF
TRBV6-6	TRBJ2-7	once	TRBD1	TGTGCCAGCAGTTACTCGGGACAGGGGGCAAACGAGCAGTACTTC	CASSYSGQGANEQYF
TRBV11-3	TRBJ2-1	.	.	TGTGCCAGCACCCCCTTGGCGGGGGCGAACAATGAGCAGTTCTTC	CASTPLAGANNEQFF
TRBV4-2	TRBJ1-2	.	TRBD1	TGTGCCAGCAGCTCACAGGGGAACTATGGCTACACCTTC	CASSSQGNYGYTF
TRBV11-3	TRBJ2-3	once	.	TGTGCCAGCAGCTTAAGTAGGGGAACAGATACGCAGTATTTT	CASSLSRGTDTQYF
TRBV7-2	TRBJ1-6	large	TRBD1	TGTGCCAGCAGCCCCCCGGGACAGGGAAGGGCACCCCTCCACTTT	CASSPPGQGRAPLHF
TRBV7-2	TRBJ2-7	.	TRBD1	TGTGCCAGCAGGTTGCAGGGGGCCAACTACGAGCAGTACTTC	CASRLQGANYEQYF
TRBV11-1	TRBJ1-1	once	.	TGTGCCAGCAGCTTAGTGAAGGTAGTGGTTGGGAACACTGAAGCTTTCTTT	CASSLVKVVVGNTEAFF
TRBV4-1	TRBJ1-1	.	.	TGCGCCAGCAGCCATAGATCCACAGAGAACACTGAAGCTTTCTTT	CASSHRSTENTEAFF
TRBV6-5	TRBJ2-1	.	TRBD2	TGTGCCAGCAGTTTTAGCGGGGGGGCGGGGAATGAGCAGTTCTTC	CASSFSGGAGNEQFF
TRBV4-3	TRBJ2-7	.	TRBD2	TGCGCCAGCAGCCAGGGGAGCGGCGCGGGGGGCCGGAACGAGCAGTACTTC	CASSQGSGAGGRNEQYF
TRBV6-1	TRBJ2-5	few	.	TGTGCCAGCAGTGAAGTGGGGGGGGCACAAGAGACCCAGTACTTC	CASSEVGGAQETQYF
TRBV6-5	TRBJ1-4	.	.	TGTGCCAGCAGTTACAAGGGGAGGGTTAATGAAAAACTGTTTTTT	CASSYKGRVNEKLFF